This T cell receptor (beta chain) was sequenced for a study of identical twins. V trimming: 7 bases; J trimming: 8 bases; junction bases outside the gene matches: 7. The CDR3 is 13 amino acids. Germline values: CDR1 SNHLY, CDR2 FYNNEI. TCRdb independently ran MiXCR on the 5' RACE reads; one entry per CDR3 protein. The sample has some 440,000 distinct CDR3 sequences; approximately 24% are singletons. This same sample was also part of a study on T cells expressing NK-cell markers.

The gene calls are TRBV2 and TRBJ2-1, with 8 bases lining up with TRBD2. The clonotype was recovered from a woman under 30 in good health. Sequenced: CD4+ T cells sorted from blood. The CDR3 bases are TGTGCCAGCAAGAAGACTAGCGAACATGAGCAGTTCTTC. Encoded protein: CASKKTSEHEQFF.